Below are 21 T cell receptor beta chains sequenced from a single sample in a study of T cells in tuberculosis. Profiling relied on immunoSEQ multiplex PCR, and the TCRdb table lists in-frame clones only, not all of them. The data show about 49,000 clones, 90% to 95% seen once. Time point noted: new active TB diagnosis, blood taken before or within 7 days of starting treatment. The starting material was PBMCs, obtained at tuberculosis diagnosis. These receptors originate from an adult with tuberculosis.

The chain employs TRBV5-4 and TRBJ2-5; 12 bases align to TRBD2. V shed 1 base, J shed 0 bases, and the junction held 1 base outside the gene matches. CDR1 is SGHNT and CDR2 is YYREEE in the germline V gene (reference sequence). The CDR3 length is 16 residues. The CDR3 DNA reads TGTGCCAGCAGCTTGAGACTAGCGGGAGACCAAGAGACCCAGTACTTC. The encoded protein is CASSLRLAGDQETQYF.

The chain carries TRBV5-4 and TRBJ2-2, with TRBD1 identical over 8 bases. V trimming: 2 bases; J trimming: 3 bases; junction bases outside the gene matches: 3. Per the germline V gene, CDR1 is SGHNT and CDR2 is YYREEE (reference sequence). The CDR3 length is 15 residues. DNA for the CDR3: TGTGCCAGCAGCTTCGGACAGGGCTACACCGGGGAGCTGTTTTTT. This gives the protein CASSFGQGYTGELFF.

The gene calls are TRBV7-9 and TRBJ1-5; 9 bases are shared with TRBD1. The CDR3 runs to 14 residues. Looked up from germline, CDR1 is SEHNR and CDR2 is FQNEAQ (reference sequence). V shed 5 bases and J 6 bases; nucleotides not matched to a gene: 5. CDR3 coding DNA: TGTGCCAGCAGCCCACAGGGGGCGGGTCAGCCCCAGCATTTT. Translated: CASSPQGAGQPQHF.

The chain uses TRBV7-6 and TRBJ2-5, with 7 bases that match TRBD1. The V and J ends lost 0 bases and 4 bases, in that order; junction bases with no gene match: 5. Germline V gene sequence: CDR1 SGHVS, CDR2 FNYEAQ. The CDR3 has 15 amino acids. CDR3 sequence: CASSLAGQRGETQYF. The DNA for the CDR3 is TGTGCCAGCAGCTTAGCGGGACAGCGAGGAGAGACCCAGTACTTC.

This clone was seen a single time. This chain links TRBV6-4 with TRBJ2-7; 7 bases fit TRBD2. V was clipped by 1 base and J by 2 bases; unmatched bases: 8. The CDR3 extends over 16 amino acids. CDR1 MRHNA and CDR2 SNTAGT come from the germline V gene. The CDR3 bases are TGTGCCAGCAGTGACTACCCCCGGGACTACACCTACGAGCAGTACTTC. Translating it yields CASSDYPRDYTYEQYF.

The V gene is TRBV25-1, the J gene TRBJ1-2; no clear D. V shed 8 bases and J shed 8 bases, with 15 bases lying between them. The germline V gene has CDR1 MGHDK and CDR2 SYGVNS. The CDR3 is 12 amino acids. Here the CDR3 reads CASRSAGGGYTF. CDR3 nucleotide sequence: TGTGCCAGCCGTAGTGCTGGCGGAGGCTACACCTTC.

CDR3 coding DNA: TGTGCCAGCAGCTTTCACGGGGGGAACACTGAAGCTTTCTTT. Its translation is CASSFHGGNTEAFF. V is TRBV28 and J is TRBJ1-1; D might be TRBD1 (5 bases). The CDR3 covers 14 residues. Deletions cut 6 bases from V and 1 base from J, with 12 bases between. Germline CDR1 is MDHEN and CDR2 is SYDVKM.

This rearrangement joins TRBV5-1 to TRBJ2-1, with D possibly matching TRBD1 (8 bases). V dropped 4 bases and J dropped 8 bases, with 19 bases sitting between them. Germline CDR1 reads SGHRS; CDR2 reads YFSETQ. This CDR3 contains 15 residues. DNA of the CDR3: TGCGCCAGCAGCCCACAGGGGGGGGAGTGGGATGAGCAGTTCTTC. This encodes CASSPQGGEWDEQFF. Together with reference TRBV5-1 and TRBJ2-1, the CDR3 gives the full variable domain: KAGVTQTPRYLIKTRGQQVTLSCSPISGHRSVSWYQQTPGQGLQFLFEYFSETQRNKGNFPGRFSGRQFSNSRSEMNVSTLELGDSALYLCASSPQGGEWDEQFFGPGTRLTVL.

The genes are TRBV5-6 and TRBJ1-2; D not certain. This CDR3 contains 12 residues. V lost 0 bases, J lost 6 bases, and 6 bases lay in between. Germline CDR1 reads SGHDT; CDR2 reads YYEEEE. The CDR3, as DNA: TGTGCCAGCAGCTTGGACAGAGATGGCTACACCTTC. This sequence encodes CASSLDRDGYTF.

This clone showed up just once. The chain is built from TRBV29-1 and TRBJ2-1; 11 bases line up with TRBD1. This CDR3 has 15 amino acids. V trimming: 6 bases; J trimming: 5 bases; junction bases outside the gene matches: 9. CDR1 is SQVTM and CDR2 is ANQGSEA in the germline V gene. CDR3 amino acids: CSVPWTGGFDNEQFF. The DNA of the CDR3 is TGCAGCGTACCCTGGACAGGGGGCTTCGACAATGAGCAGTTCTTC.

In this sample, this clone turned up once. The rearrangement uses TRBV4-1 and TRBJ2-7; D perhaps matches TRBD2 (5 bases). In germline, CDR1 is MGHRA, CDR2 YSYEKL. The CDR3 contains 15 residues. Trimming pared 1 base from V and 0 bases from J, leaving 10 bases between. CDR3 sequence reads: CASSQGRRSSYEQYF. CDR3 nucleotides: TGCGCCAGCAGCCAAGGTCGGAGGAGCTCCTACGAGCAGTACTTC.

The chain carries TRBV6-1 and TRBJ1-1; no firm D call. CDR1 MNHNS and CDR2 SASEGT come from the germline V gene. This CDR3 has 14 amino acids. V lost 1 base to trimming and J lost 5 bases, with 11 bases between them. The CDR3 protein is CASSEVGGRTEAFF. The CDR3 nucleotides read TGTGCCAGCAGTGAAGTGGGAGGACGGACTGAAGCTTTCTTT.

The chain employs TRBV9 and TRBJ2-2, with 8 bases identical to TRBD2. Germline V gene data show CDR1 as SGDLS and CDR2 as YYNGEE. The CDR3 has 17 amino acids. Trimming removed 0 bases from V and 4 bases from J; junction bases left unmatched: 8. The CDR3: CASSVASGSPVTGELFF. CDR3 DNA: TGTGCCAGCAGCGTAGCAAGCGGGAGCCCGGTCACCGGGGAGCTGTTTTTT.

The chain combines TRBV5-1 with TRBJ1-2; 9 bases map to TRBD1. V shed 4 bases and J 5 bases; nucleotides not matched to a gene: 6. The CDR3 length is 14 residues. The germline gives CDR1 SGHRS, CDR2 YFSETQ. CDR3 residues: CASSPGQGLYGYTF. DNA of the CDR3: TGCGCCAGCAGCCCCGGACAGGGGCTTTATGGCTACACCTTC.

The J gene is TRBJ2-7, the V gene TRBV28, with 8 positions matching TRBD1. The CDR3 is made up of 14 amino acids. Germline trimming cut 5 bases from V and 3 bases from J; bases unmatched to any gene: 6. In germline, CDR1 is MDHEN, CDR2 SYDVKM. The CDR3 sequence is CASSVRDRRYEQYF. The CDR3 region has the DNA TGTGCCAGCAGTGTCCGGGACAGGCGCTACGAGCAGTACTTC.

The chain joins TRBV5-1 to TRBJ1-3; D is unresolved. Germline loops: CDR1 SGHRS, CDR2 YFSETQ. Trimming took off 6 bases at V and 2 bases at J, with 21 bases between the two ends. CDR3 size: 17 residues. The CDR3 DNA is TGCGCCAGCACCAACCTCGGGCTGGGAGCGCCTGGAAACACCATATATTTT. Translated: CASTNLGLGAPGNTIYF.

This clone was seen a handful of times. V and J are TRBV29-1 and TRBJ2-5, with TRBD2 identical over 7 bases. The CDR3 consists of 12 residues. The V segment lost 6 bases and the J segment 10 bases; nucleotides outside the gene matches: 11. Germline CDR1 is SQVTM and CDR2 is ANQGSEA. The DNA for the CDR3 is TGCAGCGTGCGGGTGGGGGGGACCCTCCAGTACTTC. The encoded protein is CSVRVGGTLQYF.

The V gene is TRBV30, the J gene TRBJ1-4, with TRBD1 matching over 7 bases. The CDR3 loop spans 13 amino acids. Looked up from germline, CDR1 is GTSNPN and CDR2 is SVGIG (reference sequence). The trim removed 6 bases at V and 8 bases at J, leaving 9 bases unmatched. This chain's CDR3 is CACEGALGEKLFF. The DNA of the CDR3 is TGTGCCTGCGAGGGGGCCCTGGGAGAAAAACTGTTTTTT.

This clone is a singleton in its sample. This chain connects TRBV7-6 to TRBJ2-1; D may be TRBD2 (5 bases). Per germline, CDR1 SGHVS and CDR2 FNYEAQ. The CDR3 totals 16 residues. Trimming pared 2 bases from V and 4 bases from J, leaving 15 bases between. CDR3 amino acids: CASSLTDSKTYNEQFF. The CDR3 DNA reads TGTGCCAGCAGCTTAACGGACTCAAAAACTTACAATGAGCAGTTCTTC.

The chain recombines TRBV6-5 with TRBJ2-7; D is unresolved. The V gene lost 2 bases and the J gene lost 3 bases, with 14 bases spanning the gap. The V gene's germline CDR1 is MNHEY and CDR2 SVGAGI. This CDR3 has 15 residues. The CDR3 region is CASSYPTRGVYEQYF. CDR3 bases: TGTGCCAGCAGTTACCCGACCAGAGGCGTCTACGAGCAGTACTTC.

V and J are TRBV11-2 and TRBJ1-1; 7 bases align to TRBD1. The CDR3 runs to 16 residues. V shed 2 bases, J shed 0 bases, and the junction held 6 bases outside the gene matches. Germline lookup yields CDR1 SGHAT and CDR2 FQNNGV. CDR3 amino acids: CASSLPRGLMNTEAFF. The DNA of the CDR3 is TGTGCCAGCAGCTTACCGAGGGGGCTCATGAACACTGAAGCTTTCTTT.